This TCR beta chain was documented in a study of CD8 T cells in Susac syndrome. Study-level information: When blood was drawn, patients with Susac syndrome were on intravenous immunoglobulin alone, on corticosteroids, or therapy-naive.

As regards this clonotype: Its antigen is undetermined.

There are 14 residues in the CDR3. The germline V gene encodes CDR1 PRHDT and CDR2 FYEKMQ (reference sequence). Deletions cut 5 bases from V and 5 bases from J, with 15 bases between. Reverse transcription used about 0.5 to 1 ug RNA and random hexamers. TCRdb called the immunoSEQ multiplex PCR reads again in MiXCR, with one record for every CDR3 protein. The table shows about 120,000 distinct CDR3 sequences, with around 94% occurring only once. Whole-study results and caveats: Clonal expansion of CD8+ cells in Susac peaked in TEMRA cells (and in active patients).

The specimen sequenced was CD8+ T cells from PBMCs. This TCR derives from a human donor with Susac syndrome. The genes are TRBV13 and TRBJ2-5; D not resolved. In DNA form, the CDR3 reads TGTGCCAGCAGCCCTCGGACCACCGGGGAGACCCAGTACTTC. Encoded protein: CASSPRTTGETQYF.